The 8 T cell receptor beta chains listed next were all sequenced from one sample in a study of shared clonotypes between healthy human individuals. Profiling relied on immunoSEQ multiplex PCR, and the TCRdb table lists in-frame clones only, not all of them. The sample carries roughly 500,000 clones, 70% to 80% recorded once. Sequencing was performed on PBMCs. Receptor source: a woman between 40 and 50 years old in good health. Some clones in this sample may be carry-over from other donors' samples.

V is TRBV30 and J is TRBJ2-7, with unresolved D. The CDR3 has 11 amino acids. The V gene lost 2 bases and the J gene lost 7 bases, with 9 bases spanning the gap. Germline loops: CDR1 GTSNPN, CDR2 SVGIG (reference sequence). The CDR3 coding sequence is TGTGCCTGGAGTCCCGGGCATGAGCAGTACTTC. Translating it yields CAWSPGHEQYF.

Regarding this clone: One junction end does not reproduce the germline sequence, and a read error may be involved. This chain links TRBV10-3 with TRBJ1-1; D is undetermined. CDR3 length: 14 residues. Per the germline V gene, CDR1 is ENHRY and CDR2 is SYGVKD. The CDR3 region is CAVSESIVYLEAFF. The CDR3 coding sequence is TGTGCCGTCAGTGAGTCGATAGTTTATCTTGAAGCTTTCTTT.

This clone was detected only once. The V call is TRBV5-1, the J call TRBJ2-1; D is perhaps TRBD1 (5 bases). The CDR3 runs to 16 residues. The V end was cut by 0 bases, the J end by 3 bases, with 13 bases between. Germline CDR1 reads SGHRS; CDR2 reads YFSETQ. The CDR3: CASSLEGRVVYNEQFF. The CDR3 DNA reads TGCGCCAGCAGCTTGGAGGGGCGTGTAGTCTACAATGAGCAGTTCTTC.

The chain is built from TRBV7-9 and TRBJ2-7; D assignment may be TRBD1 or TRBD2 (5 bases each). The germline V and J ends were trimmed by 3 bases and 7 bases, with 10 bases remaining between them. This CDR3 region has 12 residues. Germline loops: CDR1 SEHNR, CDR2 FQNEAQ (reference sequence). CDR3 DNA sequence: TGTGCCAGCAGCTTCTCGGGGCAAGAGCAGTACTTC. Its protein product is CASSFSGQEQYF.

V usage is TRBV7-3 and J usage is TRBJ2-1; 7 nucleotides line up with TRBD2. Germline V gene lookup returns CDR1 SGHTA and CDR2 FQGTGA. Germline trimming cut 5 bases from V and 8 bases from J; bases unmatched to any gene: 6. The CDR3 is 13 amino acids. This CDR3 reads CASSRVAGDEQFF. Here the CDR3 DNA reads TGTGCCAGCAGCAGAGTAGCGGGCGATGAGCAGTTCTTC.

The chain couples TRBV7-2 to TRBJ2-1; TRBD2 matches 11 bases. The germline gives CDR1 SGHTA, CDR2 FQGNSA. The CDR3 is 15 residues long. With 5 bases clipped from V and 8 bases from J, the junction kept 8 bases outside the gene matches. CDR3 sequence (DNA): TGTGCCAGCAGCAGAACTAGCGGGAGTCAGTATGAGCAGTTCTTC. Residues: CASSRTSGSQYEQFF.

About this clone itself: At one of its ends the junction is not consistent with the germline gene, which may arise from a read error. V usage is TRBV5-4 and J usage is TRBJ2-3; D is tentatively TRBD1 or TRBD2 (5 bases each). From germline, CDR1 is SGHNT and CDR2 YYREEE (reference sequence). The CDR3 runs to 13 residues. The CDR3 DNA reads TGTGCCAGCAGATTGGGACCCACCAATACGCAGTATTTT. Protein sequence: CASRLGPTNTQYF.

The rearrangement joins TRBV2 to TRBJ2-7; the match to TRBD1 covers 7 bases. Trimming cost V 4 bases and J 5 bases; bases outside gene matches: 11. Germline V gene data show CDR1 as SNHLY and CDR2 as FYNNEI. CDR3 length equals 15 residues. The DNA of the CDR3 is TGTGCCAGCAGTGCCTGGACAGGCATAGGGGACGAGCAGTACTTC. Translation: CASSAWTGIGDEQYF.